This T cell receptor (beta chain) was identified during a study of blood T cell repertoires in COVID-19. Study information: COVID-19 samples collected from the United States, Italy and Spain covered acute and convalescent phases. T cells, B-cell-depleted T cells, or PBMCs supplied cDNA or gDNA.

Patients in Seattle were enrolled during active infection, then followed longitudinally. This clone has only a few counts. Germline V gene lookup returns CDR1 SGHRS and CDR2 YFSETQ. This CDR3 has 15 amino acids. With V trimmed by 6 bases and J by 1 base, 4 bases remained unmatched. Authors' processing steps: Quantification of nucleated cells was approximated via reference gene primer amplification. The table came from immunoSEQ multiplex PCR; TCRdb's copy has only in-frame clones and leaves some out. D and trimming come from the DNA, and the V and J calls and clone size come from that table. The table records about 420,000 clones, about 87% of them present only once.

V and J are TRBV5-1 and TRBJ2-1; 10 bases line up with TRBD1. The TCR originated in a man aged 18 to 30 with COVID-19, enrolled during active disease. The sequencing input was peripheral blood. The DNA for the CDR3 is TGCGCCAGCACTAGGGGACAGGGGTCCTACAATGAGCAGTTCTTC. Protein sequence: CASTRGQGSYNEQFF.